Listed here are 22 T cell receptor beta chains from one sample, sequenced in a study of cytomegalovirus exposure and HLA in healthy donors. A multiplex PCR was run with 60 Vbeta primers and 13 Jbeta primers. Sequencing was performed with immunoSEQ multiplex PCR; in TCRdb, only in-frame clones are kept and a portion is missing. The repertoire holds about 190,000 clones, over 70% seen once, with 1.5% to 2% in the top ten. Sequenced input: PBMCs. The origin of the receptors is a woman aged 18-29 years in good health and CMV-seronegative.

The chain recombines TRBV19 with TRBJ2-2; 8 nucleotides match TRBD2. Germline V lookup: CDR1 LNHDA, CDR2 SQIVND (reference sequence). V lost 6 bases, J lost 5 bases, and 8 bases stayed unmatched. The CDR3 covers 15 residues. CDR3 amino acids: CASSPPAGGTGELFF. CDR3 DNA: TGTGCCAGTAGCCCTCCGGCGGGAGGAACCGGGGAGCTGTTTTTT. Filled out from reference TRBV19 and TRBJ2-2, the complete variable domain reads DGGITQSPKYLFRKEGQNVTLSCEQNLNHDAMYWYRQDPGQGLRLIYYSQIVNDFQKGDIAEGYSVSREKKESFPLTVTSAQKNPTAFYLCASSPPAGGTGELFFGEGSRLTVL.

The chain is built from TRBV5-1 and TRBJ2-7, with D tentatively TRBD2 (6 bases). Germline V gives CDR1 SGHRS, CDR2 YFSETQ. This CDR3 is 17 amino acids long. Trimming removed 0 bases at V and 6 bases at J, with 22 bases between. The CDR3 here is CASSLVAGTATWGEQYF. CDR3 in DNA: TGCGCCAGCAGCTTGGTTGCGGGAACCGCTACCTGGGGCGAGCAGTACTTC. Full variable domain (rest looked up from reference TRBV5-1 and TRBJ2-7): KAGVTQTPRYLIKTRGQQVTLSCSPISGHRSVSWYQQTPGQGLQFLFEYFSETQRNKGNFPGRFSGRQFSNSRSEMNVSTLELGDSALYLCASSLVAGTATWGEQYFGPGTRLTVT.

This chain joins TRBV7-8 and TRBJ1-5, with D uncertain. V was cut by 4 bases and J by 2 bases, with 15 bases left in between. From germline, CDR1 is SGHVS and CDR2 FQNEAQ. The CDR3 consists of 16 residues. CDR3 sequence (DNA): TGTGCCAGCAGCTATGCGGGCAGCGACGGCAATCAGCCCCAGCATTTT. It specifies CASSYAGSDGNQPQHF.

The rearrangement links TRBV28 to TRBJ1-2; no clear D. The V and J ends lost 3 bases and 7 bases respectively, with 12 bases between them. The CDR3 is 13 amino acids. The germline gives CDR1 MDHEN, CDR2 SYDVKM. CDR3 region: CASSFNSLPGYTF. CDR3 nucleotides: TGTGCCAGCAGTTTTAACAGTCTACCTGGCTACACCTTC.

The V gene is TRBV5-1, the J gene TRBJ2-7; D is perhaps TRBD1 (5 bases). Trimming pared 1 base from V and 5 bases from J, leaving 13 bases between. This CDR3 comprises 14 residues. From germline, CDR1 is SGHRS and CDR2 YFSETQ. CDR3 region: CASSLYVGDNEQYF. CDR3 nucleotide sequence: TGCGCCAGCAGCTTGTACGTAGGGGATAACGAGCAGTACTTC.

The V call is TRBV28, the J call TRBJ2-3; 9 nucleotides agree with TRBD2. V shed 3 bases and J 4 bases; nucleotides not matched to a gene: 5. The CDR3 loop spans 15 amino acids. CDR1 is MDHEN, CDR2 SYDVKM, per germline. As DNA, the CDR3 is TGTGCCAGCAGTTTGCTTAGCGGGGGCTCAGATACGCAGTATTTT. Amino acids: CASSLLSGGSDTQYF. Using reference TRBV28 and TRBJ2-3 for the parts outside the CDR3, the full variable domain is DVKVTQSSRYLVKRTGEKVFLECVQDMDHENMFWYRQDPGLGLRLIYFSYDVKMKEKGDIPEGYSVSREKKERFSLILESASTNQTSMYLCASSLLSGGSDTQYFGPGTRLTVL.

The chain combines TRBV4-3 with TRBJ2-7; 7 bases align to TRBD2. CDR1 and CDR2 from the germline V gene are LGHNA and YSLEER. This CDR3 comprises 15 residues. The J segment lost 0 bases and the V segment lost 0 bases, leaving 2 bases of the junction unmatched. For the CDR3, the DNA is TGCGCCAGCAGCCAAGACGGGGGGATCTCCTACGAGCAGTACTTC. As protein: CASSQDGGISYEQYF.

CDR3: CASTGTANTGELFF. CDR3 nucleotides: TGTGCCAGCACCGGGACAGCGAACACCGGGGAGCTGTTTTTT. The J gene is TRBJ2-2, the V gene TRBV6-4; 7 nucleotides match TRBD1. With 7 bases clipped from V and 0 bases from J, the junction kept 2 bases outside the gene matches. The CDR3 consists of 14 residues. From germline, CDR1 is MRHNA and CDR2 SNTAGT.

To note about this clone: The same CDR3 also results from other DNA sequences found in this sample. The CDR3 sequence: CASSVVAGGSTDTQYF. The CDR3, as DNA: TGTGCCAGCAGCGTAGTTGCGGGGGGTAGCACAGATACGCAGTATTTT. The rearrangement joins TRBV9 to TRBJ2-3; 8 nucleotides align to TRBD2. The ends lost 0 bases at V and 0 bases at J; junction bases unmatched: 3. Germline V gene data show CDR1 as SGDLS and CDR2 as YYNGEE. The CDR3 is made up of 16 amino acids.

The V gene is TRBV5-6, the J gene TRBJ2-5; D gene uncertain. V was clipped by 2 bases and J by 3 bases, with 14 bases between them. The CDR3 covers 15 residues. Germline CDR1 reads SGHDT; CDR2 reads YYEEEE. CDR3 in amino acids: CASSFVEAFKETQYF. Written as DNA, the CDR3 is TGTGCCAGCAGCTTCGTCGAAGCGTTTAAAGAGACCCAGTACTTC.

Comment on this clone: The junction departs from germline at one end; a sequencing error may be responsible. J is TRBJ2-4 and V is TRBV6-1; D is possibly TRBD1 (5 bases). Germline-derived CDR1 and CDR2 are MNHNS and SASEGT. This CDR3 spans 15 amino acids. The CDR3 spells CASSPFTGSKSIQYF. In DNA form, the CDR3 reads TGTGCCAGCAGTCCCTTTACAGGATCCAAAAGCATTCAGTACTTC.

V is TRBV4-1 and J is TRBJ2-7, with 7 positions matching TRBD1. The CDR3 is 17 residues long. In germline, CDR1 is MGHRA, CDR2 YSYEKL. The V and J ends lost 0 bases and 2 bases, in that order; junction bases with no gene match: 10. The CDR3 region is CASSQDHEGATAYEQYF. The CDR3 bases are TGCGCCAGCAGCCAAGATCACGAGGGGGCCACGGCCTACGAGCAGTACTTC.

The chain has TRBV5-6 and TRBJ1-2; 9 bases are shared with TRBD1. V lost 4 bases, J lost 8 bases, and 9 bases stayed unmatched. Germline V CDR1 and CDR2: SGHDT, YYEEEE. The CDR3 totals 14 residues. The CDR3 sequence is CASSVPGQGSGYTF. The CDR3 DNA is TGTGCCAGCAGCGTACCGGGACAGGGTAGCGGCTACACCTTC.

The chain is built from TRBV6-1 and TRBJ2-2, with TRBD1 as a possible D gene (7 bases). V lost 1 base and J lost 0, with 12 bases in between. Germline V gene sequence: CDR1 MNHNS, CDR2 SASEGT. This CDR3 has 17 amino acids. CDR3 in amino acids: CASSEGAGGPNTGELFF. In nucleotides, the CDR3 is TGTGCCAGCAGTGAAGGGGCAGGGGGGCCGAACACCGGGGAGCTGTTTTTT.

The J gene is TRBJ2-5, the V gene TRBV5-4; no firm D call. V lost 2 bases and J 5 bases, leaving 7 bases between the germline ends. CDR1 is SGHNT and CDR2 is YYREEE in the germline V gene (reference sequence). This CDR3 has 12 amino acids. CDR3 protein: CASSFERETQYF. CDR3 nucleotides: TGTGCCAGCAGCTTCGAGAGGGAGACCCAGTACTTC.

This chain links TRBV5-8 with TRBJ2-5; 7 bases are a match to TRBD2. Germline V gives CDR1 SGHTS, CDR2 YDEGEE. The V segment lost 4 bases and the J segment 3 bases; nucleotides outside the gene matches: 12. The CDR3 has 16 amino acids. The CDR3, as DNA: TGTGCCAGCAGCCCTCGTTGGGCTAGCGGAGAAGAGACCCAGTACTTC. Amino acids: CASSPRWASGEETQYF.

The V gene is TRBV7-9, the J gene TRBJ1-3; the D is unclear. Trimming shortened V by 0 bases and J by 0 bases, and 9 bases separated the two germline ends. In germline, CDR1 is SEHNR, CDR2 FQNEAQ (reference sequence). The CDR3 consists of 16 residues. The CDR3 loop reads CASSLARRVSGNTIYF. The CDR3 region has the DNA TGTGCCAGCAGCTTAGCGCGGCGAGTCTCTGGAAACACCATATATTTT.

The chain links TRBV11-2 to TRBJ2-7; 14 nucleotides agree with TRBD2. The CDR3 consists of 18 residues. V lost 4 bases and J lost 2; bases outside the gene matches: 10. The germline gives CDR1 SGHAT, CDR2 FQNNGV. The CDR3 DNA sequence: TGTGCCAGCAGCTCACCGGGACTAGCGGGAGACCGACCCTACGAGCAGTACTTC. This sequence encodes CASSSPGLAGDRPYEQYF.

The chain has TRBV2 and TRBJ2-7; a weak D match, TRBD2 (6 bases). Germline CDR1 reads SNHLY; CDR2 reads FYNNEI. V shed 6 bases and J shed 2 bases, with 20 bases lying between them. The CDR3 runs to 16 residues. CDR3 bases: TGTGCCAGCAGACCGGGACGGGAGTGGAATACCTACGAGCAGTACTTC. Its protein product is CASRPGREWNTYEQYF.

The V gene is TRBV9, the J gene TRBJ2-2; no definite D call. Trimming took 0 bases from V and 5 from J, leaving 14 bases between them. The CDR3 covers 16 residues. In germline, CDR1 is SGDLS, CDR2 YYNGEE. CDR3 loop: CASSVGPPSLTGELFF. The CDR3 DNA follows: TGTGCCAGCAGCGTAGGGCCACCCAGTTTGACCGGGGAGCTGTTTTTT.

The chain carries TRBV18 and TRBJ2-5; the match to TRBD1 covers 7 bases. V was clipped by 4 bases and J by 0 bases; unmatched bases: 5. The CDR3 contains 15 residues. The germline V gene encodes CDR1 KGHSH and CDR2 LQKENI. The CDR3 sequence: CASSQDRFYQETQYF. The DNA for the CDR3 is TGTGCCAGCTCACAGGACAGGTTTTACCAAGAGACCCAGTACTTC.

J is TRBJ1-4 and V is TRBV5-1, with 7 bases that match TRBD1. The CDR3 runs 14 residues. V shed 1 base, J shed 7 bases, and the junction held 4 bases outside the gene matches. The germline CDR1 and CDR2 sequences are SGHRS and YFSETQ. In nucleotides, the CDR3 is TGCGCCAGCAGCTTGTCAGGGGGTGCTGAAAAACTGTTTTTT. Translating it yields CASSLSGGAEKLFF.